Below are 7 T cell receptor beta chains sequenced from a single sample in a study of beta chain features in type 1 diabetes. Reverse transcribing all isolated RNA meant expressed TCRB transcripts were sequenced. Using immunoSEQ multiplex PCR, the repertoire was profiled, and TCRdb retains in-frame clones only, with some absent. Among 300,000 to 350,000 clones, roughly 9% were seen once, and the ten largest hold about 1%. Study-level results: Shortening that was moderate but significant affected the TCRB CDR3s of Type 1 diabetes patients in all four CD4+ subsets.

No antigen has been identified for these receptors. Input material: central memory CD4+ T cells from blood. The receptors were gathered from a man under 40 with type 1 diabetes.

To note about this clone: The sample has other DNA sequences that encode this CDR3 too. The V call is TRBV6-6, the J call TRBJ2-5; D possibly uses TRBD1 or TRBD2 (6 bases each). This CDR3 is built from 13 residues. The germline V gene has CDR1 MNHNY and CDR2 SVGAGI (reference sequence). The ends were cut back, 7 bases at V and 5 bases at J, with 14 bases in the middle. CDR3 sequence: CASTLGGTETQYF. CDR3 DNA sequence: TGTGCCAGCACCCTAGGGGGGACGGAGACCCAGTACTTC.

This chain links TRBV5-6 with TRBJ1-1; 11 bases fit TRBD1. The CDR3 totals 15 residues. CDR1 is SGHDT, CDR2 YYEEEE, per germline. The V and J ends lost 5 bases and 1 base, in that order; junction bases with no gene match: 4. The DNA of the CDR3 is TGTGCCAGCAGACGGACAGGGGGCGCGAACACTGAAGCTTTCTTT. It codes for CASRRTGGANTEAFF.

V usage is TRBV9 and J usage is TRBJ2-6, with a weak D call TRBD2 (7 bases). Germline V gene sequence: CDR1 SGDLS, CDR2 YYNGEE. Trimming shortened V by 6 bases and J by 1 base, and 23 bases separated the two germline ends. The CDR3 extends over 19 amino acids. The CDR3 loop is CASTRSPGGLLSGANVLTF. CDR3 DNA sequence: TGTGCCAGCACCCGTAGCCCCGGGGGGCTCTTATCTGGGGCCAACGTCCTGACTTTC.

This chain connects TRBV30 to TRBJ1-1; D is undetermined. Germline CDR1 reads GTSNPN; CDR2 reads SVGIG (reference sequence). With 8 bases removed from V and 1 base from J, the gap between germline ends came to 20 bases. The CDR3 runs 15 residues. The CDR3 region is CARNEPLGGNTEAFF. In DNA, the CDR3 is TGTGCCCGTAACGAACCCCTCGGCGGGAACACTGAAGCTTTCTTT.

Only a few counts were recorded for this clone. This chain connects TRBV19 to TRBJ1-5; D remains unclear. Per germline, CDR1 LNHDA and CDR2 SQIVND (reference sequence). The CDR3 loop spans 14 amino acids. V lost 8 bases and J 5 bases, leaving 16 bases between the germline ends. CDR3 DNA: TGTGCCAGTTCGTATCTGGAGGTCGATCAGCCCCAGCATTTT. As protein: CASSYLEVDQPQHF.

This clone was picked up a small number of times. The V gene is TRBV28, the J gene TRBJ2-7; 8 bases are a match to TRBD1. Germline CDR1 reads MDHEN; CDR2 reads SYDVKM. Unmatched junction bases numbered 6, after V lost 2 bases and J lost 6 bases. This CDR3 contains 14 residues. The CDR3 DNA follows: TGTGCCAGCAGTTTAGGACAGGGTTCCCGCGAGCAGTACTTC. The encoded protein is CASSLGQGSREQYF. The full variable domain, its missing parts supplied by reference TRBV28 and TRBJ2-7, is DVKVTQSSRYLVKRTGEKVFLECVQDMDHENMFWYRQDPGLGLRLIYFSYDVKMKEKGDIPEGYSVSREKKERFSLILESASTNQTSMYLCASSLGQGSREQYFGPGTRLTVT.

This clone came up many times. The chain links TRBV4-3 to TRBJ2-3, with D uncertain. From germline, CDR1 is LGHNA and CDR2 YSLEER. CDR3 size: 14 residues. V lost 0 bases, J lost 2 bases, and 6 bases lay in between. The CDR3 region has the DNA TGCGCCAGCAGCCAAGAGGCCCACACAGATACGCAGTATTTT. As protein: CASSQEAHTDTQYF.